This TCR beta chain was sequenced during a study of blood T cell repertoires in COVID-19. The ends were cut back, 5 bases at V and 0 bases at J, with 16 bases in the middle. This CDR3 has 16 residues. Per germline, CDR1 SGHKS and CDR2 YYEKEE (reference sequence). TCRdb's copy holds only in-frame clones and misses some; the assay was immunoSEQ multiplex PCR. Of about 500,000 clones listed, approximately 92% are singletons. The receptor's source is a man aged 18 to 30 with COVID-19, enrolled during active disease. This chain links TRBV5-5 with TRBJ2-3; TRBD1 might be the D (6 bases). Sequenced sample: peripheral blood. Here the CDR3 reads CASRLGQFSSTDTQYF. The CDR3, as DNA: TGTGCCAGCAGACTAGGACAGTTTTCTAGCACAGATACGCAGTATTTT.